A single sample gave rise to the 9 T cell receptor beta chains below, sequenced in a study of Ad26.COV2.S vaccination and SARS-CoV-2 variants. Some clones are missing from TCRdb's copy, which holds only in-frame ones; the method was immunoSEQ multiplex PCR. The repertoire includes about 400,000 clones, approximately 87% of them detected once, and about 4% sits in the top ten. Specified treatment: around 19 received Ad26.COV2.S at low or high dose, single or two shots; about 5 received placebo; per-sample allocation not given. The study sampled participants on day 63 after the first vaccine or placebo injection. Material: peripheral blood, obtained in a trial of Ad26.COV2.S vaccine versus placebo. Receptor source: a person between 18 and 65 years old who received the Ad26.COV2.S COVID-19 vaccine or a placebo.

The V and J genes are TRBV7-9 and TRBJ2-3; D not certain. CDR3 length equals 12 residues. V was shortened by 11 bases and J by 2 bases, with 11 bases between the two germline ends. The germline V gene encodes CDR1 SEHNR and CDR2 FQNEAQ (reference sequence). The CDR3 nucleotides are TGTGCCCTGTGGGGTTTCACAGATACGCAGTATTTT. This encodes CALWGFTDTQYF.

The V gene is TRBV4-3, the J gene TRBJ2-5, with D perhaps assigned TRBD1 or TRBD2 (5 bases each). The length of the CDR3 is 13 residues. Trimming shortened V by 3 bases and J by 7 bases, and 12 bases separated the two germline ends. CDR1 and CDR2 from the germline V gene are LGHNA and YSLEER. CDR3 DNA sequence: TGCGCCAGCAGCCAGGGGACGTTGGGGACCCAGTACTTC. Translating it yields CASSQGTLGTQYF.

The chain's CDR3 is CASSLGQRQETQYF. The CDR3 coding sequence is TGTGCCAGCAGCTTAGGACAGAGACAAGAGACCCAGTACTTC. V gene TRBV7-2 combines with J gene TRBJ2-5, with D possibly being TRBD1 (5 bases). Trimming took 1 base from V and 2 from J, leaving 8 bases between them. The length of the CDR3 is 14 residues. In germline, CDR1 is SGHTA, CDR2 FQGNSA.

The V gene is TRBV6-1, the J gene TRBJ1-2, with TRBD1 matching 7 bases. CDR3 length: 15 amino acids. CDR1 is MNHNS, CDR2 SASEGT, per germline. V lost 1 base, J lost 1 base, and 3 bases stayed unmatched. The chain's CDR3 is CASSEVSGGNYGYTF. The CDR3 DNA reads as TGTGCCAGCAGTGAAGTGTCAGGGGGTAACTATGGCTACACCTTC.

This chain uses TRBV9 with TRBJ1-4; TRBD1 is a possible D gene (5 bases). The CDR3 length is 14 residues. Trimming took off 0 bases at V and 6 bases at J, with 9 bases between the two ends. Germline CDR1 is SGDLS and CDR2 is YYNGEE. The chain's CDR3 is CASSVGRADEKLFF. As DNA, the CDR3 is TGTGCCAGCAGCGTAGGCAGGGCGGATGAAAAACTGTTTTTT.

The table lists this clone with a count of one. The chain joins TRBV7-6 to TRBJ2-5, with TRBD1 identical over 8 bases. Losses at the gene ends were 5 bases for V and 3 bases for J; bases not matched to a gene: 8. The CDR3 consists of 15 residues. Per germline, CDR1 SGHVS and CDR2 FNYEAQ. Written as DNA, the CDR3 is TGTGCCAGCAGCCGCGGGGACAGGATGGAAGAGACCCAGTACTTC. Protein sequence: CASSRGDRMEETQYF.

The chain is built from TRBV25-1 and TRBJ2-7, with D unresolved. The germline CDR1 and CDR2 sequences are MGHDK and SYGVNS. The V end was cut by 4 bases, the J end by 10 bases, with 11 bases between. The CDR3 consists of 11 residues. As DNA, the CDR3 is TGTGCCAGCAGTGTGGCAGGAAGACAGTACTTC. This gives the protein CASSVAGRQYF.

There are a few counts of this clone. The chain couples TRBV30 to TRBJ1-1; D is unclear. The CDR3 totals 10 residues. Deletions cut 2 bases from V and 10 bases from J, with 8 bases between. Germline V gene lookup returns CDR1 GTSNPN and CDR2 SVGIG (reference sequence). DNA of the CDR3: TGTGCCTGGAGTCCCTCTCGAGCTTTCTTT. It translates to CAWSPSRAFF.

This sequence joins TRBV7-2 and TRBJ1-5; no clear D. Trimming stripped 3 bases from V and 5 bases from J, with 8 bases between. CDR1 and CDR2 (germline): SGHTA, FQGNSA. The CDR3 has 13 residues. CDR3 region: CASSFLRDQPQHF. The DNA of the CDR3 is TGTGCCAGCAGCTTCTTAAGAGATCAGCCCCAGCATTTT.